The T cell receptor beta chain described here comes from a study of identical twins. For this clonotype: Its antigen remains unidentified.

General study results and limits: Models, which agreed with sharing between unrelated individuals, nonetheless underestimated the out-of-frame TCR alpha sharing seen in monozygotic twins.

TCRdb reanalysed the 5' RACE reads using MiXCR and keeps one entry per CDR3 protein. The repertoire holds approximately 600,000 distinct CDR3 sequences, with 9.6% as singletons. In germline, CDR1 is MNHEY, CDR2 SMNVEV (reference sequence). The ends were cut back, 5 bases at V and 0 bases at J, with 17 bases in the middle. The length of the CDR3 is 17 residues. Healthy Caucasians, and only they, were the donors. The data also belong to a second study, concerning yellow fever vaccine responses in identical twins.

What was sequenced was PBMCs. The rearrangement joins TRBV27 to TRBJ2-4; D tentatively fits TRBD1 or TRBD2 (5 bases each). The receptor's source is a woman in her late teens or twenties in good health. The CDR3: CASSPLPGRLAKNIQYF. The DNA of the CDR3 is TGTGCCAGCAGTCCCCTCCCGGGGCGGCTAGCCAAAAACATTCAGTACTTC.